Here is one T cell receptor (beta chain) with its context. This sample is part of a study of blood T cell repertoires in COVID-19. Turning to the study itself: The United States, Italy and Spain supplied acute and convalescent COVID-19 samples. PBMCs, B-cell-depleted T cells, or T cells were the source of the cDNA or gDNA that made up the material.

The authors' processing: How many nucleated cells were present was estimated from reference gene primer amplification. Method: immunoSEQ multiplex PCR; TCRdb's copy keeps in-frame clones and lacks some. V, J and clone size reflect that table, while D and trimming were determined from the DNA. The data contain about 180,000 clones, about 86% of them singletons. The sequenced material came from peripheral blood. The TCR originated in a woman younger than 45 with active or convalescent COVID-19.

CDR3 region: CASKGQGLYEQYF. CDR3 DNA: TGTGCCAGCAAGGGACAGGGGCTTTACGAGCAGTACTTC. The V call is TRBV5-6, the J call TRBJ2-7; 10 bases map to TRBD1. Germline V CDR1 and CDR2: SGHDT, YYEEEE. V gave up 6 bases and J gave up 4 bases; unmatched junction bases: 4. This CDR3 region has 13 residues.